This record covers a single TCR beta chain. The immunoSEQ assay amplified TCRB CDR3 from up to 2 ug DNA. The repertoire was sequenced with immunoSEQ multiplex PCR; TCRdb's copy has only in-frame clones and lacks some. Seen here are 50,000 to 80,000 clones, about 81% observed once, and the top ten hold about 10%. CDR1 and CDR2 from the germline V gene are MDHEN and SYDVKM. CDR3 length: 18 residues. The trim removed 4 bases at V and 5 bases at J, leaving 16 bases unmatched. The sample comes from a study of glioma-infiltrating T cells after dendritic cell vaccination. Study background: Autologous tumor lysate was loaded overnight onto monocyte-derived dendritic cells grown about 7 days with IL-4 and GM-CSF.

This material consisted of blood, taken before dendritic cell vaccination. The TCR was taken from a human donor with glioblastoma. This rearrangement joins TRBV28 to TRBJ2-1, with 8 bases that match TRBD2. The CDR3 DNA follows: TGTGCCAGCAGTTACCATCCTTTGGCGGGGGGCCCCCACAATGAGCAGTTCTTC. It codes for CASSYHPLAGGPHNEQFF.